Each of the 20 T cell receptor beta chains below was sequenced from the same sample in a study of cytomegalovirus exposure and HLA in healthy donors. PCR involved 60 Vbeta and 13 Jbeta primers. Measured with immunoSEQ multiplex PCR; TCRdb has only the in-frame clones, and not every one. The sample holds a few hundred thousand clones; 80% are singletons and the top ten take about 0.3%. The sample taken for sequencing was PBMCs. The source of these receptors is a girl under 10 years old in good health and CMV-seronegative.

This clone appeared once. The rearrangement joins TRBV2 to TRBJ1-1, with D possibly being TRBD1 (6 bases). The CDR3 is made up of 12 amino acids. Germline V gives CDR1 SNHLY, CDR2 FYNNEI. V shed 8 bases and J shed 8 bases, with 15 bases lying between them. The DNA of the CDR3 is TGTGCCAGCGCCCCCGGACAGACCGAAGCTTTCTTT. As protein: CASAPGQTEAFF.

The chain couples TRBV5-1 to TRBJ2-7; D unresolved. The CDR3 extends over 15 amino acids. The V gene's germline CDR1 is SGHRS and CDR2 YFSETQ. The V gene lost 1 base and the J gene lost 2 bases, with 13 bases spanning the gap. CDR3 protein: CASSLISGSPYEQYF. For the CDR3, the DNA is TGCGCCAGCAGCTTGATTTCGGGTTCCCCCTACGAGCAGTACTTC.

This rearrangement joins TRBV9 to TRBJ2-7; 8 positions agree with TRBD2. CDR1 and CDR2 from the germline V gene are SGDLS and YYNGEE. Trimming took 0 bases from V and 5 from J; bases not matched to a gene: 7. The CDR3 extends over 15 amino acids. CDR3 sequence: CASSVGTREDDEQYF. CDR3 nucleotides: TGTGCCAGCAGCGTAGGTACGCGGGAGGACGACGAGCAGTACTTC. Together with reference TRBV9 and TRBJ2-7, the CDR3 gives the full variable domain: DSGVTQTPKHLITATGQRVTLRCSPRSGDLSVYWYQQSLDQGLQFLIQYYNGEERAKGNILERFSAQQFPDLHSELNLSSLELGDSALYFCASSVGTREDDEQYFGPGTRLTVT.

This chain uses TRBV7-2 with TRBJ2-7; D is perhaps TRBD2 (6 bases). CDR1 is SGHTA, CDR2 FQGNSA, per germline. The CDR3 is made up of 14 amino acids. V was cut by 5 bases and J by 4 bases, with 15 bases left in between. The CDR3 DNA reads as TGTGCCAGCAGCCTGCCTCCGGGACTTTACGAGCAGTACTTC. It specifies CASSLPPGLYEQYF. The full variable domain, its missing parts supplied by reference TRBV7-2 and TRBJ2-7, is GAGVSQSPSNKVTEKGKDVELRCDPISGHTALYWYRQSLGQGLEFLIYFQGNSAPDKSGLPSDRFSAERTGGSVSTLTIQRTQQEDSAVYLCASSLPPGLYEQYFGPGTRLTVT.

The V and J genes are TRBV2 and TRBJ2-1, with 11 nucleotides matching TRBD2. V lost 2 bases to trimming and J lost 0 bases; unmatched junction nucleotides: 0. This CDR3 contains 16 residues. CDR1 and CDR2 from the germline V gene are SNHLY and FYNNEI. DNA for the CDR3: TGTGCCAGCAGTGAAACTAGCGGGAGCTCCTACAATGAGCAGTTCTTC. Protein sequence: CASSETSGSSYNEQFF.

This rearrangement joins TRBV9 to TRBJ2-3; tentative D call: TRBD2 (5 bases). Trimming removed 2 bases from V and 2 bases from J, with 9 bases in between. The CDR3 consists of 14 residues. Germline loops: CDR1 SGDLS, CDR2 YYNGEE. CDR3 DNA sequence: TGTGCCAGCAGCGTGGGAGAACTCACAGATACGCAGTATTTT. This sequence encodes CASSVGELTDTQYF. Drawing the rest from reference TRBV9 and TRBJ2-3, the complete variable domain is DSGVTQTPKHLITATGQRVTLRCSPRSGDLSVYWYQQSLDQGLQFLIQYYNGEERAKGNILERFSAQQFPDLHSELNLSSLELGDSALYFCASSVGELTDTQYFGPGTRLTVL.

The V gene is TRBV6-1, the J gene TRBJ1-5, with D possibly matching TRBD1 (6 bases). Germline assignment: CDR1 MNHNS and CDR2 SASEGT. V lost 2 bases and J lost 6, with 11 bases in between. The CDR3 runs to 14 residues. CDR3 nucleotides: TGTGCCAGCAGTGAATCAGGGGCCCCTCAGCCCCAGCATTTT. Amino acid sequence: CASSESGAPQPQHF.

This chain uses TRBV7-9 with TRBJ2-1; TRBD2 agrees at 9 bases. The CDR3 sequence is 15 residues long. J lost 6 bases, V lost 5 bases, and 8 bases had no gene match. The germline V gene encodes CDR1 SEHNR and CDR2 FQNEAQ (reference sequence). The CDR3 nucleotides are TGTGCCAGCAGCCCAACTAGCGGGCCGGTCAATGAGCAGTTCTTC. It specifies CASSPTSGPVNEQFF.

The rearrangement uses TRBV10-3 and TRBJ2-3; 12 positions match TRBD2. Trimming took 6 bases from V and 2 from J; bases not matched to a gene: 6. The CDR3 runs 16 residues. Looked up from germline, CDR1 is ENHRY and CDR2 is SYGVKD. The CDR3 DNA is TGTGCCATCAGGGGAGGACTAGCGGGGTACACAGATACGCAGTATTTT. This sequence encodes CAIRGGLAGYTDTQYF.

The chain links TRBV7-8 to TRBJ2-3, with 8 bases matching TRBD2. This CDR3 has 17 residues. The V gene end was trimmed by 2 bases and the J gene end by 4 bases; junction bases not matched to a gene: 11. CDR1 and CDR2 (germline): SGHVS, FQNEAQ. The CDR3 here is CASSLIPGLEFPDTQYF. CDR3 sequence (DNA): TGTGCCAGCAGCTTAATCCCGGGACTAGAGTTCCCAGATACGCAGTATTTT.

This clone was picked up a small number of times. This sequence joins TRBV5-1 and TRBJ2-7, with 9 bases lining up with TRBD2. Germline V lookup: CDR1 SGHRS, CDR2 YFSETQ. J was trimmed by 6 bases and V by 2 bases; bases with no gene match: 21. The CDR3 is 19 amino acids. The CDR3: CASSFRRPPGLANPSEQYF. DNA of the CDR3: TGCGCCAGCAGCTTTCGGCGCCCCCCGGGACTAGCAAACCCTTCCGAGCAGTACTTC. Full variable domain (missing parts from reference TRBV5-1 and TRBJ2-7): KAGVTQTPRYLIKTRGQQVTLSCSPISGHRSVSWYQQTPGQGLQFLFEYFSETQRNKGNFPGRFSGRQFSNSRSEMNVSTLELGDSALYLCASSFRRPPGLANPSEQYFGPGTRLTVT.

This clone was recorded only once. The V and J genes are TRBV5-6 and TRBJ2-7, with D maybe TRBD1 (5 bases). CDR3 length equals 14 residues. CDR1 and CDR2 (germline): SGHDT, YYEEEE. Trimming stripped 4 bases from V and 9 bases from J, with 20 bases between. CDR3 sequence: CASSLGPSNTGQYF. CDR3 DNA sequence: TGTGCCAGCAGCCTGGGGCCGTCCAATACGGGGCAGTACTTC.

This chain joins TRBV7-3 and TRBJ1-2; 7 bases agree with TRBD1. This CDR3 comprises 18 residues. J was trimmed by 3 bases and V by 5 bases; bases with no gene match: 18. CDR1 is SGHTA, CDR2 FQGTGA, per germline. Here the CDR3 reads CASSQRGGARVGDYGYTF. The CDR3 nucleotides read TGTGCCAGCAGCCAAAGAGGGGGCGCCAGGGTCGGTGACTATGGCTACACCTTC.

The chain has TRBV19 and TRBJ1-2; possible D gene TRBD1, 5 bases. Germline V lookup: CDR1 LNHDA, CDR2 SQIVND (reference sequence). V shed 0 bases and J shed 7 bases, with 21 bases lying between them. The CDR3 covers 17 residues. CDR3 residues: CASSIEQQAPGLFGYTF. The CDR3 DNA sequence: TGTGCCAGTAGTATAGAGCAACAGGCTCCGGGTCTCTTTGGCTACACCTTC.

V is TRBV7-2 and J is TRBJ2-2; D is unresolved. Trimming cost V 4 bases and J 3 bases, with 6 bases left between them. The germline V gene has CDR1 SGHTA and CDR2 FQGNSA. The CDR3 length is 13 residues. In DNA form, the CDR3 reads TGTGCCAGCAGCTCACATCACACCGGGGAGCTGTTTTTT. This codes for CASSSHHTGELFF.

This chain connects TRBV6-4 to TRBJ2-3; D is perhaps TRBD2 (6 bases). The CDR3 consists of 15 residues. Trimming cost V 4 bases and J 2 bases, with 13 bases left between them. Germline loops: CDR1 MRHNA, CDR2 SNTAGT. The CDR3 loop is CASSGTGEITDTQYF. The CDR3 DNA sequence: TGTGCCAGCAGTGGGACGGGGGAGATCACAGATACGCAGTATTTT.

The chain combines TRBV11-2 with TRBJ2-5, with D possibly being TRBD1 (6 bases). Per germline, CDR1 SGHAT and CDR2 FQNNGV. The CDR3 totals 14 residues. The V gene lost 5 bases and the J gene lost 5 bases, with 15 bases spanning the gap. DNA for the CDR3: TGTGCCAGCAGCCCAGAGGACAGTAGCGAGACCCAGTACTTC. This translates into CASSPEDSSETQYF.

The chain is built from TRBV9 and TRBJ2-3, with 8 bases fitting TRBD2. Germline V CDR1 and CDR2: SGDLS, YYNGEE. The ends lost 3 bases at V and 4 bases at J; junction bases unmatched: 4. The CDR3 length is 14 residues. The CDR3 DNA is TGTGCCAGCAGCGCAGAGGGACTAGCAGATACGCAGTATTTT. Its protein is CASSAEGLADTQYF. The full variable domain, in which reference TRBV9 and TRBJ2-3 provide the parts outside the CDR3, is DSGVTQTPKHLITATGQRVTLRCSPRSGDLSVYWYQQSLDQGLQFLIQYYNGEERAKGNILERFSAQQFPDLHSELNLSSLELGDSALYFCASSAEGLADTQYFGPGTRLTVL.

This clone was counted only a few times. The V and J genes are TRBV28 and TRBJ2-1, with 9 nucleotides matching TRBD2. The CDR3 is 13 amino acids. Unmatched junction bases numbered 8, after V lost 8 bases and J lost 9 bases. Germline CDR1 MDHEN, CDR2 SYDVKM. DNA of the CDR3: TGTGCCAGCTATAGCGGGAGATCTGCTGAGCAGTTCTTC. Protein sequence: CASYSGRSAEQFF.

The rearrangement uses TRBV5-5 and TRBJ2-4, with 11 nucleotides matching TRBD2. CDR3 length equals 18 residues. Germline trimming cut 4 bases from V and 8 bases from J; bases unmatched to any gene: 17. Per the germline V gene, CDR1 is SGHKS and CDR2 is YYEKEE (reference sequence). The CDR3 here is CASSPTVLTSGRWDIQYF. The DNA for the CDR3 is TGTGCCAGCAGCCCGACAGTGCTCACTAGCGGGAGATGGGACATTCAGTACTTC. Together with reference TRBV5-5 and TRBJ2-4, the CDR3 gives the full variable domain: DAGVTQSPTHLIKTRGQQVTLRCSPISGHKSVSWYQQVLGQGPQFIFQYYEKEERGRGNFPDRFSARQFPNYSSELNVNALLLGDSALYLCASSPTVLTSGRWDIQYFGAGTRLSVL.